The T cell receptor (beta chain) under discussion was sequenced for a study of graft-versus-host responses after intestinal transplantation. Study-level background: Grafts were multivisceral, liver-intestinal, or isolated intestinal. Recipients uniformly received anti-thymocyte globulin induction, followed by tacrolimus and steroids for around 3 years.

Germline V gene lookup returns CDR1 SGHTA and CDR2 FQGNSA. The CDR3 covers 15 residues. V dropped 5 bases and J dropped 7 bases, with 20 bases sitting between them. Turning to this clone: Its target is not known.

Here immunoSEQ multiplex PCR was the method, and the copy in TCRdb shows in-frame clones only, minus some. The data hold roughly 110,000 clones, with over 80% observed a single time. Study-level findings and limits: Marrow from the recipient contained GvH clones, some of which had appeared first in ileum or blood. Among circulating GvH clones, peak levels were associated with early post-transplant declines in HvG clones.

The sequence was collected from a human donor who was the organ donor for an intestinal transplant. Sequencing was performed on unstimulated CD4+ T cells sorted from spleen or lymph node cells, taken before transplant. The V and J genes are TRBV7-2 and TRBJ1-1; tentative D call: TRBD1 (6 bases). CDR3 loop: CASSIGGSQGDEAFF. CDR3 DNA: TGTGCCAGCAGCATTGGAGGGTCACAGGGAGATGAAGCTTTCTTT. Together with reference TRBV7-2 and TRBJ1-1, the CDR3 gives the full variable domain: GAGVSQSPSNKVTEKGKDVELRCDPISGHTALYWYRQSLGQGLEFLIYFQGNSAPDKSGLPSDRFSAERTGGSVSTLTIQRTQQEDSAVYLCASSIGGSQGDEAFFGQGTRLTVV.